Below are 16 T cell receptor beta chains sequenced from a single sample in a study of low-dose radiotherapy and immunotherapy resistance in tumors. Indicated time point: before trial treatment. TRAV- and TRBV-specific primers, spanning alpha and beta chains, primed first-strand cDNA. It was with a constant-region primer and a V-primer adapter that TCRs were amplified over about 19 PCR cycles. From the reads, TCRdb called clonotypes with MiXCR, one entry per CDR3 protein. The table lists tens of thousands of distinct CDR3 sequences, around 27% of them singletons. Sequences were derived from PBMCs, sampled before treatment. The receptors here all came from a male donor with rectosigmoid adenocarcinoma.

The V and J genes are TRBV11-2 and TRBJ2-5; D might be TRBD1 or TRBD2, each matching 6 bases. V lost 6 bases and J 5 bases, leaving 16 bases between the germline ends. The CDR3 loop spans 14 amino acids. Per germline, CDR1 SGHAT and CDR2 FQNNGV. The CDR3 is CASRKTGAVETQYF. As DNA, the CDR3 is TGTGCCAGCAGAAAAACGGGGGCCGTTGAGACCCAGTACTTC. Combining the CDR3 with reference TRBV11-2 and TRBJ2-5 gives the whole variable domain EAGVAQSPRYKIIEKRQSVAFWCNPISGHATLYWYQQILGQGPKLLIQFQNNGVVDDSQLPKDRFSAERLKGVDSTLKIQPAKLEDSAVYLCASRKTGAVETQYFGPGTRLLVL.

The genes are TRBV28 and TRBJ2-7; 11 bases are a match to TRBD2. This CDR3 spans 14 amino acids. Germline CDR1 reads MDHEN; CDR2 reads SYDVKM. V lost 5 bases to trimming and J lost 4 bases; unmatched junction nucleotides: 4. The DNA for the CDR3 is TGTGCCAGCAGTGGACTAGCGGGCCCATACGAGCAGTACTTC. It yields the protein CASSGLAGPYEQYF.

Details on this clonotype: A far bigger clonotype differs at one base, so this is likely a read error. The V call is TRBV5-8, the J call TRBJ2-1; 9 nucleotides agree with TRBD1. The V segment lost 6 bases and the J segment 7 bases; nucleotides outside the gene matches: 8. The CDR3 spans 14 residues. Per the germline V gene, CDR1 is SGHTS and CDR2 is YDEGEE. CDR3 in amino acids: CASMPGQGRNEQFF. CDR3 bases: TGTGCCAGCATGCCGGGACAGGGCAGAAATGAGCAGTTCTTC.

This clonotype was counted only a few times. This chain joins TRBV18 and TRBJ2-2; no definite D call. The CDR3 runs to 15 residues. Germline CDR1 reads KGHSH; CDR2 reads LQKENI. The ends were cut back, 3 bases at V and 4 bases at J, with 12 bases in the middle. The CDR3 DNA reads as TGTGCCAGCTCACCCAAGGCCAGCCCCACCGGGGAGCTGTTTTTT. Protein: CASSPKASPTGELFF.

Details on this clonotype: This likely stems from a read error, as it lies one base from a far larger clone. V gene TRBV26 combines with J gene TRBJ1-1; the table calls TRBD1, which could not be checked here. TRBV26 has pseudogene status. There are 14 residues in the CDR3. CDR3 sequence: CASRPGQGRTDAFF. CDR3 in DNA: TGTGCCAGCAGACCTGGACAGGGTAGAACTGACGCTTTCTTT.

The chain uses TRBV7-2 and TRBJ2-1, with D perhaps matching TRBD1 (6 bases). V lost 5 bases and J lost 1, with 12 bases in between. Germline V gene lookup returns CDR1 SGHTA and CDR2 FQGNSA. The CDR3 sequence is 15 residues long. The CDR3 DNA reads TGTGCCAGCAGCGCCACTAGGGGGTCCTACAATGAGCAGTTCTTC. Translating it yields CASSATRGSYNEQFF.

There are many counts of this clonotype. The chain combines TRBV6-2 or TRBV6-3 with TRBJ2-1, with D possibly matching TRBD1 (5 bases). Germline V gene data show CDR1 as MNHEY and CDR2 as SVGEGT. The CDR3 is 12 residues long. In nucleotides, the CDR3 is TGTGCTACAGGAGTGACCTACAATGAGCAGTTCTTC. It specifies CATGVTYNEQFF.

This clonotype appeared many times. The genes are TRBV28 and TRBJ2-7; either TRBD1 or TRBD2 may supply D (5 bases each). This CDR3 is 12 amino acids long. With 7 bases removed from V and 3 bases from J, the gap between germline ends came to 10 bases. Germline CDR1 reads MDHEN; CDR2 reads SYDVKM. For the CDR3, the DNA is TGTGCCAGCAACGGGGCCAACTACGAGCAGTACTTC. Its protein is CASNGANYEQYF.

In this sample, this clonotype turned up many times. The genes are TRBV9 and TRBJ2-1, with TRBD2 identical over 9 bases. This CDR3 is built from 18 residues. Germline trimming cut 3 bases from V and 2 bases from J; bases unmatched to any gene: 12. Germline V gene lookup returns CDR1 SGDLS and CDR2 YYNGEE. Written as DNA, the CDR3 is TGTGCCAGCAGCGAGGAGTCGGGGACTAGCCCCCCCTACAATGAGCAGTTCTTC. Amino acid sequence: CASSEESGTSPPYNEQFF.

This clonotype was counted many times. CDR3 nucleotide sequence: TGTGCCAGCAGAACAACGACAGGGGTAAGCTCCTACGAGCAGTACTTC. Translated, it gives CASRTTTGVSSYEQYF. This chain joins TRBV12-3 or TRBV12-4 and TRBJ2-7, with 8 positions matching TRBD1. Trimming cost V 6 bases and J 0 bases; bases outside gene matches: 10. The CDR3 totals 16 residues.

This clonotype was recorded at least ten times. The CDR3 is CASSFGGTDNQPQHF. Here the CDR3 DNA reads TGCGCCAGCAGCTTTGGGGGGACCGACAATCAGCCCCAGCATTTT. The J gene is TRBJ1-5, the V gene TRBV5-1, with D maybe TRBD1 (5 bases). From germline, CDR1 is SGHRS and CDR2 YFSETQ. There are 15 residues in the CDR3. The V gene lost 2 bases and the J gene lost 3 bases, with 12 bases spanning the gap.

This clonotype showed up many times. The chain couples TRBV19 to TRBJ2-2, with D perhaps given as TRBD1 or TRBD2 (6 bases each). Trimming shortened V by 5 bases and J by 1 base, and 17 bases separated the two germline ends. The CDR3 consists of 17 residues. Looked up from germline, CDR1 is LNHDA and CDR2 is SQIVND (reference sequence). In nucleotides, the CDR3 is TGTGCCAGTAGTTTTATCCGGGGGCAACAGAACACCGGGGAGCTGTTTTTT. Its translation is CASSFIRGQQNTGELFF. Using reference TRBV19 and TRBJ2-2 for the parts outside the CDR3, the full variable domain is DGGITQSPKYLFRKEGQNVTLSCEQNLNHDAMYWYRQDPGQGLRLIYYSQIVNDFQKGDIAEGYSVSREKKESFPLTVTSAQKNPTAFYLCASSFIRGQQNTGELFFGEGSRLTVL.

This clonotype was seen ten or more times. The V call is TRBV15, the J call TRBJ1-6; 7 bases are a match to TRBD1. The germline V gene has CDR1 LNHNV and CDR2 YYDKDF (reference sequence). V gave up 3 bases and J gave up 11 bases; unmatched junction bases: 7. The CDR3 is made up of 14 amino acids. The CDR3 is CATSSGTAGTPLHF. The CDR3 region has the DNA TGTGCCACCAGCAGTGGGACAGCGGGGACACCCCTCCACTTT.

This clonotype was detected many times. The chain is built from TRBV28 and TRBJ2-2, with TRBD2 matching 8 bases. This CDR3 contains 17 residues. The germline CDR1 and CDR2 sequences are MDHEN and SYDVKM. V was pared by 3 bases and J by 2 bases, with 8 bases of the junction left unmatched. The CDR3 nucleotides are TGTGCCAGCAGTTTTTCAGCGGGGGACCTCAACACCGGGGAGCTGTTTTTT. Encoded protein: CASSFSAGDLNTGELFF.

This clonotype has a count of ten or more. The rearrangement joins TRBV28 to TRBJ2-1; 13 bases map to TRBD2. Looked up from germline, CDR1 is MDHEN and CDR2 is SYDVKM. V lost 4 bases, J lost 0 bases, and 9 bases stayed unmatched. This CDR3 is built from 19 residues. CDR3 in DNA: TGTGCCAGCAGTTCTATTGGGACTAGCGGGAAGAGCTCCTACAATGAGCAGTTCTTC. As protein: CASSSIGTSGKSSYNEQFF.

The chain combines TRBV27 with TRBJ2-1, with D perhaps TRBD2 (6 bases). V was clipped by 6 bases and J by 4 bases, with 13 bases between them. Germline V gene sequence: CDR1 MNHEY, CDR2 SMNVEV (reference sequence). This CDR3 is 14 amino acids long. CDR3 nucleotide sequence: TGTGCCAGCAGAAATAGCGGACCTTACAATGAGCAGTTCTTC. Encoded protein: CASRNSGPYNEQFF.